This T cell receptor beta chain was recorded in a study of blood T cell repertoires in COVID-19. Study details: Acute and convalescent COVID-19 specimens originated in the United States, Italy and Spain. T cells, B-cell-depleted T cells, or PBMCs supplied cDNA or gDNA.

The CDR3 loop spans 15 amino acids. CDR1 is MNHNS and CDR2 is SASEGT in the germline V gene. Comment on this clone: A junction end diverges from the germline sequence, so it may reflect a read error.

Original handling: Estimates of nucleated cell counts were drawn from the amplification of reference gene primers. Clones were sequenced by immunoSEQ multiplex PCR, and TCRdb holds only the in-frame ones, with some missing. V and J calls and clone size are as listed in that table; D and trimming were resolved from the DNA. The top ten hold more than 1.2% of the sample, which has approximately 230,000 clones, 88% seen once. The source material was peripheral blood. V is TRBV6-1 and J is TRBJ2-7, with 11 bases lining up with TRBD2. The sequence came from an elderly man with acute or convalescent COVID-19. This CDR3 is CASSELLTSGSVLNF. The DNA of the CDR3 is TGTGCCAGCAGTGAACTCTTAACTAGCGGGAGTGTTTTAAACTTC.